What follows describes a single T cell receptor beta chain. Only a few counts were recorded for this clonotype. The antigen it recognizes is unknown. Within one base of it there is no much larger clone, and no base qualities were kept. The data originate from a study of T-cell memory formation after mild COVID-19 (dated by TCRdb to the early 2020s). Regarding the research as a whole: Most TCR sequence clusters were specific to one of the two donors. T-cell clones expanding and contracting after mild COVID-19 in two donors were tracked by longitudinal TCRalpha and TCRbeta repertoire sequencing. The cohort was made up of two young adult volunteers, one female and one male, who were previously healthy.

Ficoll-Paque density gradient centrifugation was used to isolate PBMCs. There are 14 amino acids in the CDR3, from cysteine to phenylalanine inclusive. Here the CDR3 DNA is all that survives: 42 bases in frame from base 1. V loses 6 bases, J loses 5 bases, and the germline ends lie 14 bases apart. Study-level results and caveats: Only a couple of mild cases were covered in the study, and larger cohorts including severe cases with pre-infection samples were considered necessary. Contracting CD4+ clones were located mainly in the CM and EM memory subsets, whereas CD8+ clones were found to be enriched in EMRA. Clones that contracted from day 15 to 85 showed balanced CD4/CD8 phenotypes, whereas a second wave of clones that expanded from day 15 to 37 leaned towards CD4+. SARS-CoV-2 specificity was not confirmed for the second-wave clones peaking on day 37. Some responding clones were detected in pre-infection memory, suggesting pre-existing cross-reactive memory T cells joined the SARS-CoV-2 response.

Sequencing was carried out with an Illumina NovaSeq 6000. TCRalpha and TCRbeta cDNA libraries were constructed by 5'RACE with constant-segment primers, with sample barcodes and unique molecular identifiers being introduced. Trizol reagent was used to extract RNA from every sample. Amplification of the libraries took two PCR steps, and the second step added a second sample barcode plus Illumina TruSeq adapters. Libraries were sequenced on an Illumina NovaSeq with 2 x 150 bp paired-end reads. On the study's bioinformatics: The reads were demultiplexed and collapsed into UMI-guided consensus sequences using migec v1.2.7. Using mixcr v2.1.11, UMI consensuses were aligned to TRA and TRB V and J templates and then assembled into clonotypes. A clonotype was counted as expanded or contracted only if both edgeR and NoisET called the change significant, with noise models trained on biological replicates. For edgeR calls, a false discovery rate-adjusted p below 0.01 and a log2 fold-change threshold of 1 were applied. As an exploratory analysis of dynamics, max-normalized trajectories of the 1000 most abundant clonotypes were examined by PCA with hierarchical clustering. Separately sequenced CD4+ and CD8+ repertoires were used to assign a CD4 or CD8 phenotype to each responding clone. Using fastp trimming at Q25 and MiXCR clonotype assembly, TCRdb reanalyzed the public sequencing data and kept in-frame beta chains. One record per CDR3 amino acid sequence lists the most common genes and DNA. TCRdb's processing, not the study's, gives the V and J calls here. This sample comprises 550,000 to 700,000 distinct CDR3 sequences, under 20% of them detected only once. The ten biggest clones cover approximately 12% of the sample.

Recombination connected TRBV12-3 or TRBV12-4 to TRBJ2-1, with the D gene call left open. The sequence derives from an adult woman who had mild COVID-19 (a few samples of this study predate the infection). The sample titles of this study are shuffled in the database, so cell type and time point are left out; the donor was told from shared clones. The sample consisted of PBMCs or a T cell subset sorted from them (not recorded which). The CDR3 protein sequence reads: CASSLIQTNNEQFF. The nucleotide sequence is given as TGTGCCAGCAGCCTGATCCAAACCAACAATGAGCAGTTCTTC.